This record looks at one T cell receptor beta chain sequence and its context. These data are taken from a study of shared T cell receptors in the human thymus. Per the germline V gene, CDR1 is KGHSH and CDR2 is LQKENI. Trimming at V came to 1 base and at J to 2 bases, leaving 18 bases not matched to a gene. This CDR3 comprises 21 residues. The table came from immunoSEQ multiplex PCR; TCRdb's copy has only in-frame clones and leaves some out. The sample gives about 380,000 clones, 95% of which show up once; around 0.018% is in the top ten. The gene calls are TRBV18 and TRBJ2-3, with TRBD2 matching over 10 bases. Sequencing was performed on thymocytes. The clonotype comes from a human donor. CDR3 residues: CASSPQSPGTDGLAATDTQYF. CDR3 coding DNA: TGTGCCAGCTCACCACAATCTCCCGGGACGGACGGACTAGCGGCCACAGATACGCAGTATTTT. Complete variable domain (other parts from reference TRBV18 and TRBJ2-3): NAGVMQNPRHLVRRRGQEARLRCSPMKGHSHVYWYRQLPEEGLKFMVYLQKENIIDESGMPKERFSAEFPKEGPSILRIQQVVRGDSAAYFCASSPQSPGTDGLAATDTQYFGPGTRLTVL.